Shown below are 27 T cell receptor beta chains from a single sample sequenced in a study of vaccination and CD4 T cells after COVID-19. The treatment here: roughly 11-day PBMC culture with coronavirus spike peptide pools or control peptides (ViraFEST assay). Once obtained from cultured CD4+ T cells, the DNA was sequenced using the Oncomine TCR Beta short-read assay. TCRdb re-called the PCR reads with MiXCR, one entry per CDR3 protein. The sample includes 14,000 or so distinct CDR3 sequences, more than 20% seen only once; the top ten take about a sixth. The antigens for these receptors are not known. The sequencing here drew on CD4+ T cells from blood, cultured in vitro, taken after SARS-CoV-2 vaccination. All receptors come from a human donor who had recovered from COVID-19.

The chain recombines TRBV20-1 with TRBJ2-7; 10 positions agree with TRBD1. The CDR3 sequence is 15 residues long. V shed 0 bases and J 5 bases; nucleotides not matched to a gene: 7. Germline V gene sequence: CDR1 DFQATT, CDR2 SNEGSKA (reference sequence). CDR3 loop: CSARDFGTGADEQYF. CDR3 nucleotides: TGCAGTGCTAGAGATTTTGGGACAGGGGCCGACGAGCAGTACTTC.

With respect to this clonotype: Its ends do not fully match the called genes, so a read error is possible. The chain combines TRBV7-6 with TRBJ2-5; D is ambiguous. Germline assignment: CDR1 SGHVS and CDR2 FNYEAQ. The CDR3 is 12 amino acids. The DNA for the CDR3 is TGTGCCAGCAGCTTAGCGTTAGAGAACCAGTACTTC. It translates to CASSLALENQYF.

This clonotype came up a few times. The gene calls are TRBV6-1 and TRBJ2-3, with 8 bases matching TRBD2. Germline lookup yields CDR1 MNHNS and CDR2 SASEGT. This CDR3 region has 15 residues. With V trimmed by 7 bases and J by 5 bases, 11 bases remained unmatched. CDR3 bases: TGTGCCAGCACCTTTGGAATAGCGGGGAAAGATACGCAGTATTTT. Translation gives CASTFGIAGKDTQYF.

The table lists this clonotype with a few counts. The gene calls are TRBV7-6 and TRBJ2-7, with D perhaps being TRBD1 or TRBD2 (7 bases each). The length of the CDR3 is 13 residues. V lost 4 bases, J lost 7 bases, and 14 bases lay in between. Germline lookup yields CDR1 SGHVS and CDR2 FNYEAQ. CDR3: CASSWTGLGEQYF. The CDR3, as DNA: TGTGCCAGCAGCTGGACAGGACTAGGGGAGCAGTACTTC.

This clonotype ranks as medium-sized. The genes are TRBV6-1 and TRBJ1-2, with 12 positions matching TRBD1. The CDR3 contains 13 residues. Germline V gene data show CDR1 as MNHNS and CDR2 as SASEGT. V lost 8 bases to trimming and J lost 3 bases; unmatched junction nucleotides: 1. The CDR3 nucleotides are TGTGCCAGCCGGGACAGGGGGCACTATGGCTACACCTTC. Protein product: CASRDRGHYGYTF.

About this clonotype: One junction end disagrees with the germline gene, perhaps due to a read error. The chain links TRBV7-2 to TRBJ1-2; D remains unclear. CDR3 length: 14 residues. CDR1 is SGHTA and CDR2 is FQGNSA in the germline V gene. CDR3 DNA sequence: TGTGCCGGCAGCTTAGGGCCCATCGGGTATGGCTACACCTTC. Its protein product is CAGSLGPIGYGYTF.

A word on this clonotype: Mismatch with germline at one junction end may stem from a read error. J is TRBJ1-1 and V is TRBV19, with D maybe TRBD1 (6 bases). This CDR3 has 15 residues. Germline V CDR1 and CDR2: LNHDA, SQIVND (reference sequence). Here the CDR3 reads CASSTPRGRDTEALF. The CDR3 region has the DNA TGTGCCAGTAGTACACCCAGGGGTCGGGACACTGAAGCTTTATTT.

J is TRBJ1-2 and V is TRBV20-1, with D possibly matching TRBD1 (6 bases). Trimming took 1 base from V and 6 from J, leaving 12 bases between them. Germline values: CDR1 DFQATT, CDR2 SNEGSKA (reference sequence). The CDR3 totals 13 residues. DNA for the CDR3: TGCAGTGCTAGAGTAGGGGGTCGTGATGGCTACACCTTC. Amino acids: CSARVGGRDGYTF.

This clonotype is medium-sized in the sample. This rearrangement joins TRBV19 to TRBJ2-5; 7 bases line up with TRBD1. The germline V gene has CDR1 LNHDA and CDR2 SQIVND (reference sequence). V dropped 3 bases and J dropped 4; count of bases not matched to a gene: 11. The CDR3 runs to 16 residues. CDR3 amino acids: CASSIYTGTAGETQYF. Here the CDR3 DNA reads TGTGCCAGTAGTATCTATACCGGGACAGCAGGAGAGACCCAGTACTTC.

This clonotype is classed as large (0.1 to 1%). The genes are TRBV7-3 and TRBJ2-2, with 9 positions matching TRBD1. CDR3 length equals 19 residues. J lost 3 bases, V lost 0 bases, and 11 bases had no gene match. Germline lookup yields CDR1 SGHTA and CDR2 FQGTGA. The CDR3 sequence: CASSLTPLFGQGYTGELFF. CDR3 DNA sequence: TGTGCCAGCAGCTTAACCCCCCTGTTTGGACAGGGGTACACCGGGGAGCTGTTTTTT.

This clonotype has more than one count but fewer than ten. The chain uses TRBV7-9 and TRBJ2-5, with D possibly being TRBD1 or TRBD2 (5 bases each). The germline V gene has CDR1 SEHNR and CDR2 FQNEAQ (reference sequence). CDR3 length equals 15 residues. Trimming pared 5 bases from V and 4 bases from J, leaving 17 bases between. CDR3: CASSARLGDRETQYF. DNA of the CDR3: TGTGCCAGCAGCGCCCGGTTGGGGGACCGAGAGACCCAGTACTTC.

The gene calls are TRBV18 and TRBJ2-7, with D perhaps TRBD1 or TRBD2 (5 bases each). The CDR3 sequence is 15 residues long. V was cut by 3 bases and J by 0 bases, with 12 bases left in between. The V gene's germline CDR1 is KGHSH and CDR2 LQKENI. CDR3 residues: CASSPTGTNSYEQYF. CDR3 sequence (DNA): TGTGCCAGCTCACCTACCGGGACCAACTCCTACGAGCAGTACTTC.

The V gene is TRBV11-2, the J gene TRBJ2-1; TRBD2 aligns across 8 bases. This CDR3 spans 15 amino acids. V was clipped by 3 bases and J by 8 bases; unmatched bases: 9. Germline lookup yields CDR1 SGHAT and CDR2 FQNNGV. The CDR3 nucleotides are TGTGCCAGCAGCTTTATTAGCGGGGCGTCGCATGAGCAGTTCTTC. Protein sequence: CASSFISGASHEQFF.

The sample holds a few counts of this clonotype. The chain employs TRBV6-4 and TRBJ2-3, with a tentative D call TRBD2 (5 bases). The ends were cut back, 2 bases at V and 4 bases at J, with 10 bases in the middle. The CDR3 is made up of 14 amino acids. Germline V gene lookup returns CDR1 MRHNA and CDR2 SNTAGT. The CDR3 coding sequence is TGTGCCAGCAGTGACGCGGGTGATGCAGATACGCAGTATTTT. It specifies CASSDAGDADTQYF.

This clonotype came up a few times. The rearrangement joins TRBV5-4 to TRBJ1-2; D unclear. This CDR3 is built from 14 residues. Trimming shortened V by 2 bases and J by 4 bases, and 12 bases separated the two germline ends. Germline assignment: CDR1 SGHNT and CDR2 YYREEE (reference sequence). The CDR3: CASSFGPTPYGYTF. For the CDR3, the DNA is TGTGCCAGCAGCTTCGGGCCCACACCCTATGGCTACACCTTC.

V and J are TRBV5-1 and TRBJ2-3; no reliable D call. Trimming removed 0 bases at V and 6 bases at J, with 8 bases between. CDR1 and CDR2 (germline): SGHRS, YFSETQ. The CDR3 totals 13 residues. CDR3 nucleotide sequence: TGCGCCAGCAGCTTGGGCGTTTCGGATACGCAGTATTTT. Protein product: CASSLGVSDTQYF. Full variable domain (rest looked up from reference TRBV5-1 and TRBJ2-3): KAGVTQTPRYLIKTRGQQVTLSCSPISGHRSVSWYQQTPGQGLQFLFEYFSETQRNKGNFPGRFSGRQFSNSRSEMNVSTLELGDSALYLCASSLGVSDTQYFGPGTRLTVL.

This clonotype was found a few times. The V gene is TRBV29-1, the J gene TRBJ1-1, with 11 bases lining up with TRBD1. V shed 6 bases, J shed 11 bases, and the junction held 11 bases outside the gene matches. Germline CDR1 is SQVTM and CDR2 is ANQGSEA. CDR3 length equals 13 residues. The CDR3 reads CSVRPGQGVVAFF. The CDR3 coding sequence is TGCAGCGTGAGACCGGGACAGGGGGTAGTGGCTTTCTTT.

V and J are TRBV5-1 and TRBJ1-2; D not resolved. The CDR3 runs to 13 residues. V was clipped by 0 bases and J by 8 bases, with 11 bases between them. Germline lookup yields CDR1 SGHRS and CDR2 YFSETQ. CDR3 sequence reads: CASSLAGLGGYTF. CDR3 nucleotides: TGCGCCAGCAGCTTGGCCGGATTGGGAGGCTACACCTTC.

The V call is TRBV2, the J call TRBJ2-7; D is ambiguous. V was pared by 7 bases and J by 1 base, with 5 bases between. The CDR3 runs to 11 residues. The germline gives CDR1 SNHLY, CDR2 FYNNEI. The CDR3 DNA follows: TGTGCCAGCACTCTATCCTACGAGCAGTACTTC. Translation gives CASTLSYEQYF.

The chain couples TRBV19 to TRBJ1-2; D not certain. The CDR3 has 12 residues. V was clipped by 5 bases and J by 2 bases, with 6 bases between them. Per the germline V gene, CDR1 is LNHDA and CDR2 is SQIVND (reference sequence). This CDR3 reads CASSDQNYGYTF. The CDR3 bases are TGTGCCAGTAGTGACCAGAACTATGGCTACACCTTC. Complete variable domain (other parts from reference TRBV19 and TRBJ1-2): DGGITQSPKYLFRKEGQNVTLSCEQNLNHDAMYWYRQDPGQGLRLIYYSQIVNDFQKGDIAEGYSVSREKKESFPLTVTSAQKNPTAFYLCASSDQNYGYTFGSGTRLTVV.

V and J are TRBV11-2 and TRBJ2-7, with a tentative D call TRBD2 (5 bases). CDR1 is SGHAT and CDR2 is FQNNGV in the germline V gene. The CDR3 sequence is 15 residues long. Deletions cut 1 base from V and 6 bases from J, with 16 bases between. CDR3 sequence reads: CASSLARAAPREQYF. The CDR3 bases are TGTGCCAGCAGCTTAGCGCGGGCAGCCCCTCGCGAGCAGTACTTC.

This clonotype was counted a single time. DNA of the CDR3: TGTGCCAGCAGTTACCGATCGGTTGGCGGCTACACCTTC. It is translated as CASSYRSVGGYTF. The chain employs TRBV6-2 or TRBV6-3 and TRBJ1-2; D is unresolved. Germline V CDR1 and CDR2: MNHEY, SVGEGT. The CDR3 length is 13 residues. The V gene lost 2 bases and the J gene lost 8 bases, with 12 bases spanning the gap.

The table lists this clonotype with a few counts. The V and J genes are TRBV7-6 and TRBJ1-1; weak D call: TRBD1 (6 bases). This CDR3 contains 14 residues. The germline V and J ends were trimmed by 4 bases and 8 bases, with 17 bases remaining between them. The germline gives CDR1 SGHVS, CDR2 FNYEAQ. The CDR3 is CASSSGGQLAEAFF. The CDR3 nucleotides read TGTGCCAGCAGCTCGGGCGGACAGCTAGCAGAAGCTTTCTTT. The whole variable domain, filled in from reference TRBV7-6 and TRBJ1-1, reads GAGVSQSPRYKVTKRGQDVALRCDPISGHVSLYWYRQALGQGPEFLTYFNYEAQQDKSGLPNDRFSAERPEGSISTLTIQRTEQRDSAMYRCASSSGGQLAEAFFGQGTRLTVV.

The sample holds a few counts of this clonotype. CDR3 nucleotide sequence: TGTGCCAGCAGCCAAGATATTAAGTACGGTCTCTACACCTTC. Amino acid sequence: CASSQDIKYGLYTF. The chain carries TRBV14 and TRBJ1-2; no clear D. CDR1 is SGHDN, CDR2 FVKESK, per germline. The CDR3 runs to 14 residues. V lost 0 bases and J 10 bases, leaving 15 bases between the germline ends.

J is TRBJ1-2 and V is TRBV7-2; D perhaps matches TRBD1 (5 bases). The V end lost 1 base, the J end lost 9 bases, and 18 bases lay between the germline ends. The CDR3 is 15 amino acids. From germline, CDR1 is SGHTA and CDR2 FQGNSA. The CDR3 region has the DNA TGTGCCAGCAGCTTAGGTGGTGGGGCCCGGTCTCGCTACACCTTC. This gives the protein CASSLGGGARSRYTF.

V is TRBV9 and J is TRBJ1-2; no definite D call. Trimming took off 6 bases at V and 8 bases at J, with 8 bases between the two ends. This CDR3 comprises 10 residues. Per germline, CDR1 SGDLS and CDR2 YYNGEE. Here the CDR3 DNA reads TGTGCCAGCACTGGGGTGGGCTACACCTTC. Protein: CASTGVGYTF.

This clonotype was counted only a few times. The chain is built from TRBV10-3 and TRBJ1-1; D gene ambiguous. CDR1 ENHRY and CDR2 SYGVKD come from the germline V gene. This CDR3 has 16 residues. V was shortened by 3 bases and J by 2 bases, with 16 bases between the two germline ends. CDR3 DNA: TGTGCCATCAGTGAATTGGGGATCACGGAAAACACTGAAGCTTTCTTT. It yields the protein CAISELGITENTEAFF.